This T cell receptor beta chain appears in the sequencing data of a study of T cells in Graves' hyperthyroidism and ophthalmopathy. As for the study in general: Peripheral blood was acquired at first diagnosis, ahead of any therapy whatsoever.

The study enrolled patients aged 18 to 65 with newly diagnosed hyperthyroidism of under 2 months' duration. Researchers barred patients who had uncontrolled infection, other autoimmune disease, pregnancy or lactation. Diagnosis rested on symptoms, serum thyroxine and TRAb, thyroid ultrasound, and orbital computed tomography. RNA transcripts provided the source from which TCR beta CDR3 regions were amplified. Using the HTBI primer set, a first-round RT-PCR was run on the TCR CDR3. Each CDR3 protein gets one entry after TCRdb re-called the multiplex PCR reads with MiXCR. The sample yields some 800,000 distinct CDR3 sequences, 38% seen once. The sample comprised blood. The receptor was derived from a man between 18 and 35 years old with Graves' hyperthyroidism.

CDR3 region: CASIPVVVVWGRAEAFF. Here the CDR3 DNA reads TGTGCCAGCATCCCGGTGGTGGTGGTGTGGGGACGGGCTGAAGCTTTCTTT. The chain uses TRBV6-9 and TRBJ1-1; weak D call: TRBD1 (5 bases). This CDR3 region has 17 residues. The V gene lost 7 bases and the J gene lost 6 bases, with 27 bases spanning the gap. Germline CDR1 MNHGY, CDR2 SVAAGI.